This record concerns one T cell receptor (beta chain) sequence. As yet, its antigen is unknown. Trimming took off 3 bases at V and 0 bases at J, with 15 bases between the two ends. The CDR3 consists of 18 residues. From germline, CDR1 is MDHEN and CDR2 SYDVKM. The data originate from a study of shared clonotypes between healthy human individuals. Study details: Each donor had three CD4 naive, three CD4 memory, two CD8 naive and one CD8 memory plate. Study-level points and caveats: Naive CD4 clonotypes overlapped across a few donors at approximately 5%.

Data came from immunoSEQ multiplex PCR; TCRdb stores just in-frame clones and leaves some out. The sample contains about 1.1 million clones, approximately 77% of which appear only once. The sample consisted of memory CD4+ T cells from PBMCs. Subset denoted: CD45RA-negative fraction. J is TRBJ2-6 and V is TRBV28; either TRBD1 or TRBD2 may fit D (5 bases each). The source is a man aged 18 to 30 in good health. Some clones in this sample may be carry-over from other donors' samples. CDR3 DNA sequence: TGTGCCAGCAGTTTCCTTTCCGGGGCCGCCTCTGGGGCCAACGTCCTGACTTTC. The encoded protein is CASSFLSGAASGANVLTF.